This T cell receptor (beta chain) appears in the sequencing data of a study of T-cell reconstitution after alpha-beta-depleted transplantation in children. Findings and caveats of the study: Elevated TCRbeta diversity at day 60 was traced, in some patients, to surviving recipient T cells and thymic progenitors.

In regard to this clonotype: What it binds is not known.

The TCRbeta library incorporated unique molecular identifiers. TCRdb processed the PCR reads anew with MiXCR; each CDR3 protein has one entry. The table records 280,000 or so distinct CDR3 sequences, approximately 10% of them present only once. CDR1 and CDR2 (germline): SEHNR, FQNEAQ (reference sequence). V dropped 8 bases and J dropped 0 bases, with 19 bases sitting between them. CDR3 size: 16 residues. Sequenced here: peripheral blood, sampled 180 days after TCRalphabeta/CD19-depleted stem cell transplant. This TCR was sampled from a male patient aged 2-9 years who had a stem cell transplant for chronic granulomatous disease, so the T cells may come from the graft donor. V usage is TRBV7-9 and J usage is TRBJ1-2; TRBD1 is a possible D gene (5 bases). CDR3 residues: CASGPGQGSPNYGYTF. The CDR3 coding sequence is TGTGCCAGCGGCCCGGGGCAGGGATCGCCTAACTATGGCTACACCTTC. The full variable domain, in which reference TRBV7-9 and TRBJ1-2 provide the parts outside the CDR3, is DTGVSQNPRHKITKRGQNVTFRCDPISEHNRLYWYRQTLGQGPEFLTYFQNEAQLEKSRLLSDRFSAERPKGSFSTLEIQRTEQGDSAMYLCASGPGQGSPNYGYTFGSGTRLTVV.